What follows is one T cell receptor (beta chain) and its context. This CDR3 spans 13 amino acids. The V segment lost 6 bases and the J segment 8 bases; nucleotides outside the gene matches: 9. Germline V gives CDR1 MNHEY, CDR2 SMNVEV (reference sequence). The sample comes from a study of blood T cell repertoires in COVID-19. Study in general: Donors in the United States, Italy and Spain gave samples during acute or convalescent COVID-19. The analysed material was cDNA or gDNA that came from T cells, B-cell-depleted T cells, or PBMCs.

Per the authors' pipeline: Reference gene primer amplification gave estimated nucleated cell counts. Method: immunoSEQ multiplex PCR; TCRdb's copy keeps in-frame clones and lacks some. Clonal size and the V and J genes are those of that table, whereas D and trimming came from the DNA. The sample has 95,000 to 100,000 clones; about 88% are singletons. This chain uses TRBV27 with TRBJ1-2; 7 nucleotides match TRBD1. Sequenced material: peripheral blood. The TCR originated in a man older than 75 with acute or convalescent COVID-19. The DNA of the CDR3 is TGTGCCAGCAGCCTGGACAGGCGTGAGGGCTACACCTTC. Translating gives CASSLDRREGYTF.